This T cell receptor (beta chain) is from a study of monozygotic twins with cystic fibrosis. Germline V gene lookup returns CDR1 SEHNR and CDR2 FQNEAQ (reference sequence). The CDR3 spans 14 residues. J was trimmed by 1 base and V by 5 bases; bases with no gene match: 4. This table comes from immunoSEQ multiplex PCR, and its TCRdb copy is limited to in-frame clones, with some not included. The data show approximately 20,000 clones, with less than 95% seen just once and around 1.6% held by the top ten. The gene calls are TRBV7-9 and TRBJ2-7; TRBD1 aligns across 8 bases. The sample comprised blood. The clonotype comes from a girl aged 2-15 years with cystic fibrosis. CDR3 protein: CASSPRGRSYEQYF. CDR3 coding DNA: TGTGCCAGCAGCCCCAGGGGGCGATCCTACGAGCAGTACTTC. The whole variable domain, filled in from reference TRBV7-9 and TRBJ2-7, reads DTGVSQNPRHKITKRGQNVTFRCDPISEHNRLYWYRQTLGQGPEFLTYFQNEAQLEKSRLLSDRFSAERPKGSFSTLEIQRTEQGDSAMYLCASSPRGRSYEQYFGPGTRLTVT.